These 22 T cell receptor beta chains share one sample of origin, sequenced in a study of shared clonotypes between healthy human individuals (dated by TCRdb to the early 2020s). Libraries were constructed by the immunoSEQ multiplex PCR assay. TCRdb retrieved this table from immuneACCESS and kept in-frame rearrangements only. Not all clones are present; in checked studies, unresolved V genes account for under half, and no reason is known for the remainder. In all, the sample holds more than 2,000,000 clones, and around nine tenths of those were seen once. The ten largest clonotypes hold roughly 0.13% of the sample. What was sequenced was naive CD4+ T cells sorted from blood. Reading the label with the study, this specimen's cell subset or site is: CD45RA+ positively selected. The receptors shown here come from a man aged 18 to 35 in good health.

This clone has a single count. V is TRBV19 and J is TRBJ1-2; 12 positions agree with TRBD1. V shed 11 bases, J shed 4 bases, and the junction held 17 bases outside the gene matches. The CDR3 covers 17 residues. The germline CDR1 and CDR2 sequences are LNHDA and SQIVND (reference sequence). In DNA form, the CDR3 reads TGTGCCTCAACTAACGGGGACAGGGGGCTGTGGAGCTATGGCTACACCTTC. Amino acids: CASTNGDRGLWSYGYTF.

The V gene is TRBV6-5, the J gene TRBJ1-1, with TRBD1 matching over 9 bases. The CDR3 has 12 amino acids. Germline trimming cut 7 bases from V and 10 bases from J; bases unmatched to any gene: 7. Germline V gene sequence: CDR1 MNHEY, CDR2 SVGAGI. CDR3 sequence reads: CASTGQGRVAFF. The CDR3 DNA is TGTGCCAGCACCGGACAGGGGAGGGTAGCTTTCTTT.

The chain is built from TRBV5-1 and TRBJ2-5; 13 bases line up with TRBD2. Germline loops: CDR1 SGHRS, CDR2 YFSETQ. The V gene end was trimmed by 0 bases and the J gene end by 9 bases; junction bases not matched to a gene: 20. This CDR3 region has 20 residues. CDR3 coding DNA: TGCGCCAGCAGCTTGGAGCGGACTAGCGGGAGTGGGGGTATGGGTATGGCCCAGTACTTC. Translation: CASSLERTSGSGGMGMAQYF.

The CDR3: CASTLTGADNQPQHF. Written as DNA, the CDR3 is TGTGCCAGCACCCTTACAGGGGCCGACAATCAGCCCCAGCATTTT. The gene calls are TRBV6-6 and TRBJ1-5; 7 bases are a match to TRBD1. This CDR3 region has 15 residues. The V gene end was trimmed by 7 bases and the J gene end by 3 bases; junction bases not matched to a gene: 9. Germline V gene sequence: CDR1 MNHNY, CDR2 SVGAGI (reference sequence).

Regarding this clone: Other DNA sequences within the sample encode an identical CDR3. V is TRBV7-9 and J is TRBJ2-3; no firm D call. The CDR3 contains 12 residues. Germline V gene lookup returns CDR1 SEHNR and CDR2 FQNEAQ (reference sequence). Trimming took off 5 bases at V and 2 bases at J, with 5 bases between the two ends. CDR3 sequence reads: CASSRSTDTQYF. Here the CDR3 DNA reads TGTGCCAGCAGCCGATCCACAGATACGCAGTATTTT.

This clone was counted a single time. The chain's CDR3 is CASSYSGGVENIQYF. As DNA, the CDR3 is TGTGCCAGCAGTTACTCAGGGGGTGTCGAAAACATTCAGTACTTC. The genes are TRBV6-6 and TRBJ2-4; possible D gene TRBD1, 6 bases. Trimming removed 0 bases at V and 5 bases at J, with 11 bases between. Per the germline V gene, CDR1 is MNHNY and CDR2 is SVGAGI (reference sequence). The CDR3 runs 15 residues.

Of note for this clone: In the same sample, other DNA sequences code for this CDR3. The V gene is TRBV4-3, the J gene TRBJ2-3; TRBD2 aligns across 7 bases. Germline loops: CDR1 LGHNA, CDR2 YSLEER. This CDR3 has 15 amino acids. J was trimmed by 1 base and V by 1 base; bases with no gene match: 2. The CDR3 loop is CASSQVGGGTDTQYF. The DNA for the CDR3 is TGCGCCAGCAGCCAAGTTGGGGGGGGCACAGATACGCAGTATTTT.

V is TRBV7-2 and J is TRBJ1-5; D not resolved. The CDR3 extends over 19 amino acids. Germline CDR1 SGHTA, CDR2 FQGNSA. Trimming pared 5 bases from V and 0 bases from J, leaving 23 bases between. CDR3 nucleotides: TGTGCCAGCAGCCCAAGGGTTCCCCCCGTCTTCTATAGCAATCAGCCCCAGCATTTT. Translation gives CASSPRVPPVFYSNQPQHF.

The CDR3 DNA follows: TGTGCCTGGAGTTTCGCCGGGACCTACCTAAATGAGCAGTTCTTC. This encodes CAWSFAGTYLNEQFF. V usage is TRBV30 and J usage is TRBJ2-1; D is perhaps TRBD1 or TRBD2 (5 bases each). The length of the CDR3 is 15 residues. Germline CDR1 is GTSNPN and CDR2 is SVGIG (reference sequence). V lost 2 bases and J lost 7, with 18 bases in between.

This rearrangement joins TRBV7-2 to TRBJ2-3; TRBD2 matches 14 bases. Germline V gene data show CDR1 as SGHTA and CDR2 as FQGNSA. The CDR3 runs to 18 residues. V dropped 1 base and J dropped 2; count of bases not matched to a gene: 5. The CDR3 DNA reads TGTGCCAGCAGCTTAGTTGGGACTAGCGGGGGATACACAGATACGCAGTATTTT. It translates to CASSLVGTSGGYTDTQYF.

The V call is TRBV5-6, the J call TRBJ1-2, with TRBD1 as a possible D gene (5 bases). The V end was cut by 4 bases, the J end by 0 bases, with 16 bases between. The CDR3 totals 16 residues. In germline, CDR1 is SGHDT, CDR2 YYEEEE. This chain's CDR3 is CASSVNFMTANYGYTF. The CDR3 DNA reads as TGTGCCAGCAGCGTAAATTTCATGACAGCTAACTATGGCTACACCTTC.

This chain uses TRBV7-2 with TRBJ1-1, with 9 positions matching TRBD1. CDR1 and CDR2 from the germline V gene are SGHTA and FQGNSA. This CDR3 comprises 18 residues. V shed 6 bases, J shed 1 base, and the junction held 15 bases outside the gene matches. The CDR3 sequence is CASRTPRGDRATNTEAFF. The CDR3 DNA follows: TGTGCCAGCAGAACCCCGAGGGGGGACAGGGCGACGAACACTGAAGCTTTCTTT.

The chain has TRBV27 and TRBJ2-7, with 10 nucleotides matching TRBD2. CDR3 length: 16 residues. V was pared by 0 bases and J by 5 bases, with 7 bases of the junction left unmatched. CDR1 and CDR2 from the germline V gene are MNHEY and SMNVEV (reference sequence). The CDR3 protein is CASSLSPSGSLDEQYF. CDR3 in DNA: TGTGCCAGCAGTTTATCCCCTAGCGGGAGCCTCGACGAGCAGTACTTC.

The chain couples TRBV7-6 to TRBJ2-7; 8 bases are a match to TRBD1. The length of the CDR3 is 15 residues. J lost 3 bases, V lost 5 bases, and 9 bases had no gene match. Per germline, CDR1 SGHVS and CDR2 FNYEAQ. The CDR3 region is CASSAGVGQGYEQYF. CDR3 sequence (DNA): TGTGCCAGCAGCGCCGGAGTCGGACAGGGCTACGAGCAGTACTTC.

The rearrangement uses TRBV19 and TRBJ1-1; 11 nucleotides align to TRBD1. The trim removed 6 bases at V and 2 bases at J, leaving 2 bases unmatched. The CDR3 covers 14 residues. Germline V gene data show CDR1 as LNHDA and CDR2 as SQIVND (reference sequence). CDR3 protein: CASSRTGGNTEAFF. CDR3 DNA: TGTGCCAGTAGCCGGACAGGGGGCAACACTGAAGCTTTCTTT.

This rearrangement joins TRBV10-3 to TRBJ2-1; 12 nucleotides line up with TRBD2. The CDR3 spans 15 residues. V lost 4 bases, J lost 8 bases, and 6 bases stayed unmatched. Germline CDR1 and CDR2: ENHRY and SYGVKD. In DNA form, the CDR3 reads TGTGCCATCAGTGGGGGCCTAGCGGGAGGGGATGAGCAGTTCTTC. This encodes CAISGGLAGGDEQFF.

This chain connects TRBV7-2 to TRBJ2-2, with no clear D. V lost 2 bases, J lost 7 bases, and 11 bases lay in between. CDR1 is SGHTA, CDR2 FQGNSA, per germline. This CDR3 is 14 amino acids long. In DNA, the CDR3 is TGTGCCAGCAGCTTATCGGTGGGGAACGGGGAGCTGTTTTTT. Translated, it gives CASSLSVGNGELFF.

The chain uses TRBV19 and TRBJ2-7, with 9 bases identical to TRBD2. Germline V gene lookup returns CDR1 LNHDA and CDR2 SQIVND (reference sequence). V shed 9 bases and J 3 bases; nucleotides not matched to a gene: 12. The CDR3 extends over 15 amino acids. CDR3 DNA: TGTGCCAGCCGTTCATCCGGGACTAGCAACTACGAGCAGTACTTC. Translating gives CASRSSGTSNYEQYF.

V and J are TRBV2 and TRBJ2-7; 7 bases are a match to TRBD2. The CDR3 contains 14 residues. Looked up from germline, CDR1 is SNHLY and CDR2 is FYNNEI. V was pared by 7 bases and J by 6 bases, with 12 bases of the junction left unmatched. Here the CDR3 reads CASIGRTGRGEQYF. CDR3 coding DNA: TGTGCCAGCATAGGGAGGACGGGGAGGGGCGAGCAGTACTTC.

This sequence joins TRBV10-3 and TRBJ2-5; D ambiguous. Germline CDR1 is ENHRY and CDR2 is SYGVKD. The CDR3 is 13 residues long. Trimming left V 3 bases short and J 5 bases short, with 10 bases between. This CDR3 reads CAISDLPSETQYF. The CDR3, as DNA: TGTGCCATCAGTGATCTCCCTAGTGAGACCCAGTACTTC.

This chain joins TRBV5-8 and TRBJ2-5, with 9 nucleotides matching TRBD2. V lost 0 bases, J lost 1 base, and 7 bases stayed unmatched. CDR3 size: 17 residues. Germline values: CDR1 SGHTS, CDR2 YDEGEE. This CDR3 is CASSLGSQRGAQETQYF. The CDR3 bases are TGTGCCAGCAGCTTGGGGAGCCAGCGGGGGGCCCAAGAGACCCAGTACTTC. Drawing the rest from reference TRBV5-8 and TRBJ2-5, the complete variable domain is EAGVTQSPTHLIKTRGQQATLRCSPISGHTSVYWYQQALGLGLQFLLWYDEGEERNRGNFPPRFSGRQFPNYSSELNVNALELEDSALYLCASSLGSQRGAQETQYFGPGTRLLVL.

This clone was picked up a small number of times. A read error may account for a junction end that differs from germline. The CDR3 spells CASSPGGNTGELFF. In nucleotides, the CDR3 is TGTGCTAGCAGCCCTGGGGGGAACACCGGGGAGCTGTTTTTT. The rearrangement links TRBV7-7 to TRBJ2-2; the D gene could be TRBD1 or TRBD2 (5 bases each). The CDR3 totals 14 residues. Germline V lookup: CDR1 SSHAT, CDR2 FNYEAQ (reference sequence).